Listed below are T cell receptor beta chains from one sample, sequenced in a study of control samples from healthy donors and cancer patients. Only in-frame clones appear in the TCRdb table, and some are missing; sequencing was by immunoSEQ multiplex PCR. This table holds around 250,000 clones, around 80% found once. Sequences were obtained from PBMCs. These receptor sequences come from a woman aged 55-75 years with lung cancer. Each CDR3 is given with its conserved first and last residue. The order of the fields is J gene, V gene, D gene, CDR3 protein. D genes are given only for firm matches.

TRBJ1-5,TRBV7-6,.,CASSPLPGQDNQPQHF
TRBJ1-5,TRBV19,.,CASSQGFSNQPQHF
TRBJ2-1,TRBV10-1,TRBD2,CASSEAGGSFYNEQFF
TRBJ1-4,TRBV10-2,.,CASRVRGGINEKLFF
TRBJ1-2,TRBV3-1/TRBV3-2,.,CASSQGGQGPNYGYTF
TRBJ1-5,TRBV30,.,CAWSLSGQPQHF
TRBJ2-4,TRBV9,.,CASSAPGEGNIQYF
TRBJ1-2,TRBV13,.,CASSALTGYTF
TRBJ2-3,TRBV7-6,.,CASSHLGDTQYF
TRBJ1-3,TRBV5-1,.,CASSLWSGQAGNTIYF
TRBJ2-7,TRBV5-1,.,CASSLERGEQYF
TRBJ1-1,TRBV29-1,TRBD1,CSVHEFRGSLGTEAFF
TRBJ2-1,TRBV6-6,TRBD2,CAVGDGRAQFF
TRBJ1-2,TRBV7-6,.,CASSLTGTLGYGYTF
TRBJ1-1,TRBV10-3,TRBD1,CAIRGRQGALRTEAFF
TRBJ2-7,TRBV6-5,.,CASSPIVYEQYF
TRBJ1-1,TRBV5-1,.,CASSLMTTNTEAFF
TRBJ1-2,TRBV6-5,TRBD1,CASRPDRGLYGYTF
TRBJ1-1,TRBV25-1,TRBD1,CASSQTGGPDTEAFF
TRBJ1-1,TRBV6-5,.,CASSSGWEGAFF
TRBJ2-7,TRBV5-4,.,CASSSGGPQVEQYF
TRBJ1-6,TRBV3-1/TRBV3-2,TRBD1,CASSPIQGAESPLHF
TRBJ1-2,TRBV2,.,CASSATGLVHTF
TRBJ2-3,TRBV18,TRBD2,CASSPLSAGRGSTDTQYF
TRBJ1-2,TRBV6-5,TRBD1,CASNRDRLNYGYTF
TRBJ2-1,TRBV5-4,TRBD1,CASSLAQGAREQFF
TRBJ1-5,TRBV30,.,CAWSVEEYQPQHF
TRBJ1-2,TRBV12-3/TRBV12-4,TRBD1,CASSWDRVGYTF
TRBJ2-1,TRBV14,TRBD2,CASSQGGLAGLYEQFF
TRBJ2-3,TRBV7-2,.,CASSSWGLSDTQYF
TRBJ1-2,TRBV10-3,.,CAISETSDYGYTF
TRBJ1-5,TRBV7-9,.,CASSSYSNQPQHF
TRBJ2-7,TRBV3-1/TRBV3-2,.,CASSQDRAEQYF
TRBJ1-1,TRBV19,TRBD1,CASSRDRWNTEAFF
TRBJ1-6,TRBV11-2,.,CASTPSAESPLHF
TRBJ2-7,TRBV4-2,.,CASSQTSYEQYF
TRBJ2-2,TRBV6-2/TRBV6-3,.,CASSLTRNTGELFF